Presented here are 7 T cell receptor beta chains from one specimen sequenced in a study of blood T cell repertoires in COVID-19 (dated by TCRdb to 2018 to 2020). Receptor amplification or capture employed the immunoSEQ multiplex PCR assay. Imported from immuneACCESS, the table was reduced by TCRdb to in-frame sequences with V and J called. These copies leave out some clones; in studies compared against another copy, an unresolved V gene accounts for under half, and the cause of the remainder is not known. This sample comprises 200,000 or so clones, roughly nine tenths of them detected only once. The ten biggest clones cover about 2.1% of the sample. Sequencing was done on a sample of peripheral blood. The receptor set was obtained from a man between 65 and 85 years old with active or convalescent COVID-19.

This sequence joins TRBV11-2 and TRBJ1-6; weak D call: TRBD1 (6 bases). From germline, CDR1 is SGHAT and CDR2 FQNNGV. The germline V and J ends were trimmed by 5 bases and 9 bases, with 17 bases remaining between them. The CDR3 runs to 15 residues. CDR3: CASSAAGVGTSPLHF. DNA of the CDR3: TGTGCCAGCAGCGCAGCAGGGGTTGGCACTTCACCCCTCCACTTT.

This chain joins TRBV28 and TRBJ2-3; 7 bases agree with TRBD2. Looked up from germline, CDR1 is MDHEN and CDR2 is SYDVKM. The CDR3 sequence is 15 residues long. The ends lost 3 bases at V and 4 bases at J; junction bases unmatched: 7. In DNA, the CDR3 is TGTGCCAGCAGTTTGGTGCGGGAGACAGCAGATACGCAGTATTTT. Its translation: CASSLVRETADTQYF.

The chain employs TRBV7-2 and TRBJ2-7; 9 nucleotides agree with TRBD2. V shed 1 base and J 3 bases; nucleotides not matched to a gene: 13. In germline, CDR1 is SGHTA, CDR2 FQGNSA. The CDR3 covers 18 residues. CDR3 residues: CASSLGFRSSGVYYEQYF. The CDR3 DNA reads TGTGCCAGCAGCTTAGGTTTCCGTTCTAGCGGGGTTTACTACGAGCAGTACTTC.

The chain couples TRBV6-5 to TRBJ1-5, with 7 bases fitting TRBD1. The CDR3 has 14 amino acids. The V and J ends lost 6 bases and 2 bases, in that order; junction bases with no gene match: 4. Germline CDR1 and CDR2: MNHEY and SVGAGI. CDR3 nucleotide sequence: TGTGCCAGCAGCCCGACAGGGCGCAATCAGCCCCAGCATTTT. Its protein is CASSPTGRNQPQHF.

This clone was detected only a few times. The J gene is TRBJ2-1, the V gene TRBV7-2, with TRBD2 matching 12 bases. The J segment lost 3 bases and the V segment lost 5 bases, leaving 14 bases of the junction unmatched. The CDR3 sequence is 19 residues long. In germline, CDR1 is SGHTA, CDR2 FQGNSA. Here the CDR3 reads CASSLFSGTSGPLYNEQFF. CDR3 nucleotides: TGTGCCAGCAGCCTATTTTCCGGGACTAGCGGGCCCCTCTACAATGAGCAGTTCTTC.

The chain recombines TRBV18 with TRBJ2-2, with D possibly TRBD1 on 6 matching bases. This CDR3 has 15 residues. In germline, CDR1 is KGHSH, CDR2 LQKENI. The ends were cut back, 1 base at V and 3 bases at J, with 9 bases in the middle. DNA of the CDR3: TGTGCCAGCTCACCACTGGCAGGGGACACCGGGGAGCTGTTTTTT. Translation: CASSPLAGDTGELFF. Combining the CDR3 with reference TRBV18 and TRBJ2-2 gives the whole variable domain NAGVMQNPRHLVRRRGQEARLRCSPMKGHSHVYWYRQLPEEGLKFMVYLQKENIIDESGMPKERFSAEFPKEGPSILRIQQVVRGDSAAYFCASSPLAGDTGELFFGEGSRLTVL.

The chain links TRBV5-1 to TRBJ1-1; 10 nucleotides match TRBD1. Germline CDR1 is SGHRS and CDR2 is YFSETQ. This CDR3 comprises 14 residues. Losses at the gene ends were 4 bases for V and 5 bases for J; bases not matched to a gene: 5. In DNA, the CDR3 is TGCGCCAGCAGCACCGGGACAGGGGATACTGAAGCTTTCTTT. This sequence encodes CASSTGTGDTEAFF.